This T cell receptor (beta chain) comes out of a study of shared clonotypes between healthy human individuals. It was CD45RO-negative cells, positively selected for CCR7, that made up naive CD8 cells, with terminally differentiated effector memory CD45RA+ cells excluded. The study drew its donors from healthy HIV-negative adults without recent acute infections or vaccinations. V shed 1 base and J shed 5 bases, with 15 bases lying between them. Germline V CDR1 and CDR2: SGHVS, FQNEAQ. There are 15 residues in the CDR3. Method: immunoSEQ multiplex PCR; TCRdb's copy keeps in-frame clones and lacks some. The sample includes around 1,900,000 clones, around 93% of them seen just once.

Input material: naive CD8+ T cells from PBMCs. The V call is TRBV7-8, the J call TRBJ2-7; D is possibly TRBD2 (7 bases). This sequence originates from a man aged 18 to 30 in good health. Some clones in this sample may be carry-over from other donors' samples. CDR3 sequence reads: CASSLGRGALNEQYF. CDR3 DNA sequence: TGTGCCAGCAGCTTAGGCCGGGGGGCTTTGAACGAGCAGTACTTC.